The 28 T cell receptor beta chains reported below all come from one sample, sequenced in a study of blood T cell repertoires in COVID-19. Clones were sequenced by immunoSEQ multiplex PCR, and TCRdb holds only the in-frame ones, with some missing. The sample carries a few hundred thousand clones, approximately 84% recorded once. The sequenced material came from PBMCs or T cells enriched from blood (not recorded which). Every receptor here comes from a woman in her 30s who had recovered from COVID-19.

The gene calls are TRBV30 and TRBJ1-5; D unresolved. Germline CDR1 is GTSNPN and CDR2 is SVGIG (reference sequence). The CDR3 consists of 15 residues. Trimming took 0 bases from V and 6 from J, leaving 15 bases between them. The CDR3 DNA sequence: TGTGCCTGGAGTGTCCGGGGATTTTTAGGTCAGCCCCAGCATTTT. This sequence encodes CAWSVRGFLGQPQHF.

The chain carries TRBV2 and TRBJ1-4; 7 nucleotides align to TRBD1. Looked up from germline, CDR1 is SNHLY and CDR2 is FYNNEI. V shed 7 bases, J shed 8 bases, and the junction held 16 bases outside the gene matches. The CDR3 is 16 amino acids. The CDR3 bases are TGTGCCAGCACTACTACTTCTAGGGGGCTAGGAGAAAAACTGTTTTTT. Encoded protein: CASTTTSRGLGEKLFF.

This clone appeared once. The chain links TRBV15 to TRBJ2-7; tentatively, D is TRBD2 (5 bases). The CDR3 covers 16 residues. With 2 bases removed from V and 3 bases from J, the gap between germline ends came to 17 bases. Germline V lookup: CDR1 LNHNV, CDR2 YYDKDF (reference sequence). The CDR3, as DNA: TGTGCCACCAGCAGATCGCTGACGGACTCCTACTACGAGCAGTACTTC. As protein: CATSRSLTDSYYEQYF.

This clone was counted once. The V gene is TRBV5-4, the J gene TRBJ2-3, with D possibly being TRBD2 (5 bases). The CDR3 loop spans 14 amino acids. Trimming removed 2 bases from V and 1 base from J, with 8 bases in between. Per the germline V gene, CDR1 is SGHNT and CDR2 is YYREEE (reference sequence). The CDR3 protein is CASSLGGRTDTQYF. CDR3 nucleotides: TGTGCCAGCAGCTTAGGAGGCCGCACAGATACGCAGTATTTT. Looking up the rest from reference TRBV5-4 and TRBJ2-3 gives the full variable domain: ETGVTQSPTHLIKTRGQQVTLRCSSQSGHNTVSWYQQALGQGPQFIFQYYREEENGRGNFPPRFSGLQFPNYSSELNVNALELDDSALYLCASSLGGRTDTQYFGPGTRLTVL.

To note about this clone: The sample has other DNA sequences that encode this CDR3 too. V usage is TRBV7-2 and J usage is TRBJ2-7, with TRBD1 matching over 7 bases. Germline V gene lookup returns CDR1 SGHTA and CDR2 FQGNSA. J was trimmed by 2 bases and V by 1 base; bases with no gene match: 2. The CDR3 loop spans 14 amino acids. The CDR3 here is CASSLGQGAYEQYF. The CDR3 region has the DNA TGTGCCAGCAGCTTAGGCCAGGGGGCCTACGAGCAGTACTTC.

This clone has more than one count but fewer than ten. The chain links TRBV5-4 to TRBJ1-1, with TRBD1 as a possible D gene (5 bases). Germline CDR1 is SGHNT and CDR2 is YYREEE (reference sequence). The length of the CDR3 is 15 residues. V lost 3 bases and J 1 base, leaving 13 bases between the germline ends. The CDR3 coding sequence is TGTGCCAGCAGCTACTCGACAGCGAAGAACACTGAAGCTTTCTTT. Its protein is CASSYSTAKNTEAFF.

The chain links TRBV7-2 to TRBJ2-7, with TRBD1 identical over 9 bases. The CDR3 spans 14 residues. Germline V CDR1 and CDR2: SGHTA, FQGNSA. Trimming at V came to 4 bases and at J to 5 bases, leaving 6 bases not matched to a gene. DNA for the CDR3: TGTGCCAGCAGCTCCCCGGGACAGGGAAACGAGCAGTACTTC. It is translated as CASSSPGQGNEQYF. Together with reference TRBV7-2 and TRBJ2-7, the CDR3 gives the full variable domain: GAGVSQSPSNKVTEKGKDVELRCDPISGHTALYWYRQSLGQGLEFLIYFQGNSAPDKSGLPSDRFSAERTGGSVSTLTIQRTQQEDSAVYLCASSSPGQGNEQYFGPGTRLTVT.

CDR3 DNA sequence: TGTGCCAGCTCACCAACCGGGACAGAGAAGAGCTCTGGGGCCAACGTCCTGACTTTC. It yields the protein CASSPTGTEKSSGANVLTF. The genes are TRBV18 and TRBJ2-6; 7 bases match TRBD1. CDR1 and CDR2 (germline): KGHSH, LQKENI. The CDR3 totals 19 residues. Trimming at V came to 2 bases and at J to 0 bases, leaving 10 bases not matched to a gene.

Comment on this clone: Within the sample, other DNA sequences also encode this same CDR3. The chain employs TRBV9 and TRBJ2-1; 8 bases align to TRBD1. The V and J ends lost 4 bases and 4 bases, in that order; junction bases with no gene match: 7. This CDR3 is 15 amino acids long. The germline gives CDR1 SGDLS, CDR2 YYNGEE. The DNA of the CDR3 is TGTGCCAGCAGCCCCCGGGACAGGTCATACAATGAGCAGTTCTTC. Its translation: CASSPRDRSYNEQFF.

This sequence joins TRBV6-2 or TRBV6-3 and TRBJ1-2; D remains unclear. Germline CDR1 is MNHEY and CDR2 is SVGEGT. The CDR3 totals 13 residues. The germline V and J ends were trimmed by 2 bases and 7 bases, with 11 bases remaining between them. This CDR3 is CASSYKWSSGYTF. Here the CDR3 DNA reads TGTGCCAGCAGTTACAAGTGGAGTTCTGGCTACACCTTC.

In its sample, this clone was seen once. The junction differs from germline at one of its ends, possibly a read error. The J gene is TRBJ1-5, the V gene TRBV6-5, with TRBD1 matching 8 bases. Germline V gene data show CDR1 as MNHEY and CDR2 as SVGAGI. The CDR3 is made up of 15 amino acids. CDR3 region: CASTYRGNSNQPQHF. The CDR3 DNA is TGTGCCAGCACTTACAGGGGGAATAGCAATCAGCCCCAGCATTTT.

The CDR3 sequence: CASSSGLAGASNYNEQFF. CDR3 coding DNA: TGTGCCAGCAGCTCAGGACTAGCGGGGGCATCCAACTACAATGAGCAGTTCTTC. The chain recombines TRBV5-4 with TRBJ2-1, with TRBD2 matching 13 bases. CDR3 length equals 18 residues. J was trimmed by 3 bases and V by 3 bases; bases with no gene match: 9. Germline assignment: CDR1 SGHNT and CDR2 YYREEE (reference sequence).

The V and J genes are TRBV5-1 and TRBJ2-6; D perhaps matches TRBD2 (5 bases). The CDR3 covers 18 residues. CDR1 and CDR2 (germline): SGHRS, YFSETQ. The V and J ends lost 5 bases and 0 bases respectively, with 18 bases between them. CDR3 region: CASRPSAGLPSGANVLTF. CDR3 DNA sequence: TGCGCCAGCAGACCATCGGCAGGACTTCCCTCTGGGGCCAACGTCCTGACTTTC.

This clone is a singleton in its sample. The CDR3 DNA sequence: TGCGCCAGCAGCCAAGATTTGGGGGCCGGCTACACCTTC. This translates into CASSQDLGAGYTF. The chain is built from TRBV4-3 and TRBJ1-2; TRBD1 might be the D (6 bases). With 0 bases removed from V and 8 bases from J, the gap between germline ends came to 10 bases. CDR3 length: 13 residues. Germline V gives CDR1 LGHNA, CDR2 YSLEER.

The chain combines TRBV27 with TRBJ2-5, with D possibly matching TRBD1 (6 bases). V lost 7 bases and J lost 2, with 14 bases in between. This CDR3 contains 14 residues. Germline loops: CDR1 MNHEY, CDR2 SMNVEV (reference sequence). CDR3 sequence: CASTSMTGQETQYF. The CDR3 coding sequence is TGTGCCAGCACCTCCATGACAGGACAAGAGACCCAGTACTTC.

This clone was picked up one time. CDR3 sequence reads: CASDRPLAGGASTDTQYF. The CDR3 nucleotides read TGTGCCAGCGATCGCCCACTAGCGGGGGGGGCTAGCACAGATACGCAGTATTTT. The chain couples TRBV3-1 (or the pseudogene TRBV3-2) to TRBJ2-3, with 13 nucleotides matching TRBD2. This CDR3 contains 18 residues. Per germline, CDR1 LGHDT and CDR2 YNNKEL (reference sequence). The V segment lost 8 bases and the J segment 0 bases; nucleotides outside the gene matches: 11.

The count of this clone is one. J is TRBJ2-3 and V is TRBV7-9; D might be TRBD2 (6 bases). Germline V gives CDR1 SEHNR, CDR2 FQNEAQ (reference sequence). With 1 base removed from V and 7 bases from J, the gap between germline ends came to 9 bases. This CDR3 is built from 13 residues. CDR3 sequence: CASSLGGGNTQYF. DNA for the CDR3: TGTGCCAGCAGCTTAGGGGGAGGAAATACGCAGTATTTT.

V usage is TRBV7-2 and J usage is TRBJ1-6; tentative D call: TRBD1 (6 bases). Deletions cut 5 bases from V and 9 bases from J, with 11 bases between. Germline V gene sequence: CDR1 SGHTA, CDR2 FQGNSA. The CDR3 contains 13 residues. CDR3 sequence: CASSLEGVSPLHF. CDR3 coding DNA: TGTGCCAGCAGCCTCGAGGGGGTTTCACCCCTCCACTTT.

This chain connects TRBV30 to TRBJ1-5, with D unresolved. The V and J ends lost 3 bases and 3 bases respectively, with 9 bases between them. Germline V gene lookup returns CDR1 GTSNPN and CDR2 SVGIG (reference sequence). The CDR3 sequence is 13 residues long. This CDR3 is CAWSSQDNQPQHF. The CDR3 coding sequence is TGTGCCTGGAGCAGTCAGGACAATCAGCCCCAGCATTTT.

This clone was recorded once. The rearrangement uses TRBV28 and TRBJ2-1; tentative D call: TRBD1 (6 bases). The CDR3 is made up of 18 amino acids. CDR1 is MDHEN, CDR2 SYDVKM, per germline. V lost 6 bases, J lost 4 bases, and 25 bases lay in between. CDR3 loop: CASRSRNPRDKKYNEQFF. In DNA, the CDR3 is TGTGCCAGCAGGTCAAGGAATCCCCGGGACAAAAAATACAATGAGCAGTTCTTC.

The V gene is TRBV5-1, the J gene TRBJ1-1, with 9 bases aligning to TRBD1. CDR3 length equals 15 residues. J lost 1 base, V lost 4 bases, and 5 bases had no gene match. Germline-derived CDR1 and CDR2 are SGHRS and YFSETQ. CDR3 sequence (DNA): TGCGCCAGCAGCGAGGGGACAGGGAGGAACACTGAAGCTTTCTTT. Protein sequence: CASSEGTGRNTEAFF.

The chain joins TRBV2 to TRBJ1-2, with D possibly matching TRBD1 (6 bases). Deletions cut 9 bases from V and 8 bases from J, with 19 bases between. This CDR3 is built from 13 residues. Germline lookup yields CDR1 SNHLY and CDR2 FYNNEI. CDR3 nucleotides: TGTGCCAGTAATCCGACAGGTTCGGAGGGCTACACCTTC. Protein: CASNPTGSEGYTF.

The J gene is TRBJ1-6, the V gene TRBV3-1 (or the pseudogene TRBV3-2); D unresolved. The CDR3 covers 17 residues. V lost 0 bases to trimming and J lost 9 bases, with 18 bases between them. CDR1 and CDR2 from the germline V gene are LGHDT and YNNKEL (reference sequence). The CDR3 DNA follows: TGTGCCAGCAGCCAAGATCCGTTCCCCCCGGAGGGTTCACCCCTCCACTTT. Translating gives CASSQDPFPPEGSPLHF.

The rearrangement uses TRBV2 and TRBJ1-1; D might be TRBD1 (5 bases). V was shortened by 4 bases and J by 10 bases, with 13 bases between the two germline ends. The CDR3 consists of 12 residues. Germline CDR1 and CDR2: SNHLY and FYNNEI. Written as DNA, the CDR3 is TGTGCCAGCAGTGGCCCCCCAAGGGGAGCTTTCTTT. It yields the protein CASSGPPRGAFF.

The V call is TRBV19, the J call TRBJ1-6; no definite D call. Germline V CDR1 and CDR2: LNHDA, SQIVND (reference sequence). Between the trimmed V and J ends, which lost 2 bases and 2 bases, there was a span of 7 bases. There are 15 residues in the CDR3. The CDR3 sequence is CASSIRQAYNSPLHF. Here the CDR3 DNA reads TGTGCCAGTAGTATAAGGCAGGCCTATAATTCACCCCTCCACTTT.

This clone appeared a single time. The chain carries TRBV6-5 and TRBJ2-5; D is perhaps TRBD1 (5 bases). There are 14 residues in the CDR3. Between the trimmed V and J ends, which lost 7 bases and 2 bases, there was a span of 14 bases. The V gene's germline CDR1 is MNHEY and CDR2 SVGAGI. The CDR3 region is CASKMDTKQETQYF. CDR3 sequence (DNA): TGTGCCAGCAAGATGGACACTAAACAAGAGACCCAGTACTTC.

CDR3 sequence (DNA): TGTGCTAGTGGTTTAACAGGGTCAGATACGCAGTATTTT. This encodes CASGLTGSDTQYF. This chain uses TRBV12-5 with TRBJ2-3, with D possibly TRBD1 on 6 matching bases. Deletions cut 3 bases from V and 4 bases from J, with 8 bases between. The V gene's germline CDR1 is LGHNT and CDR2 FRNRAP. The CDR3 sequence is 13 residues long. The complete variable domain, with remaining parts taken from reference TRBV12-5 and TRBJ2-3, reads DARVTQTPRHKVTEMGQEVTMRCQPILGHNTVFWYRQTMMQGLELLAYFRNRAPLDDSGMPKDRFSAEMPDATLATLKIQPSEPRDSAVYFCASGLTGSDTQYFGPGTRLTVL.

This clone is a singleton in its sample. This chain connects TRBV5-8 to TRBJ1-6; no reliable D call. The CDR3 spans 14 residues. CDR1 SGHTS and CDR2 YDEGEE come from the germline V gene. Trimming cost V 0 bases and J 6 bases, with 7 bases left between them. In DNA, the CDR3 is TGTGCCAGCAGCTTGGTCAGAAGTAATTCACCCCTCCACTTT. Amino acid sequence: CASSLVRSNSPLHF.